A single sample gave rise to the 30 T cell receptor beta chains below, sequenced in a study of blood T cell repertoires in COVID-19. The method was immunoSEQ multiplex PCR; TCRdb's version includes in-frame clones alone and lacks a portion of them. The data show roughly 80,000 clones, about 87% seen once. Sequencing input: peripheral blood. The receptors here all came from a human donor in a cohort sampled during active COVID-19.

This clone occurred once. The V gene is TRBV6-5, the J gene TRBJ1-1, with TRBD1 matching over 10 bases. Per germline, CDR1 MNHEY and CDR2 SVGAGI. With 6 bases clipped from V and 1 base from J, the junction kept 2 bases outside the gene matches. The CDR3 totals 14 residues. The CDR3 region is CASSRTGGNTEAFF. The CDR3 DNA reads TGTGCCAGCAGCCGGACAGGGGGGAACACTGAAGCTTTCTTT.

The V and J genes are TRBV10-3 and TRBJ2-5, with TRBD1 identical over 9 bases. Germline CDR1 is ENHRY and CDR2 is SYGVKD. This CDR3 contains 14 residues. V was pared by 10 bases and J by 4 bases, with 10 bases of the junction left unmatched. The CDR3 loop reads CATLAGTGRETQYF. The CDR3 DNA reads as TGTGCCACCCTTGCCGGGACAGGGAGAGAGACCCAGTACTTC.

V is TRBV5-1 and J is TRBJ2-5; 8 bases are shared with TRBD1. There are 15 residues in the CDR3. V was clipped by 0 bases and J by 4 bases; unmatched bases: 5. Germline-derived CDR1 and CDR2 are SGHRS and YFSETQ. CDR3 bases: TGCGCCAGCAGCTTGGGCCCAGGGGGCGGAGAGACCCAGTACTTC. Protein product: CASSLGPGGGETQYF.

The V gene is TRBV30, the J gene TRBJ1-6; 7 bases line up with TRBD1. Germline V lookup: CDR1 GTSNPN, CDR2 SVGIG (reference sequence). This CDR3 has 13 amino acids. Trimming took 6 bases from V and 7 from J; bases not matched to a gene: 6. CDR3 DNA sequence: TGTGCCTGCACAGGGGCCCTAAATTCACCCCTCCACTTT. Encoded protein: CACTGALNSPLHF. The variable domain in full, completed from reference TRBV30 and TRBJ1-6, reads SQTIHQWPATLVQPVGSPLSLECTVEGTSNPNLYWYRQAAGRGLQLLFYSVGIGQISSEVPQNLSASRPQDRQFILSSKKLLLSDSGFYLCACTGALNSPLHFGNGTRLTVT.

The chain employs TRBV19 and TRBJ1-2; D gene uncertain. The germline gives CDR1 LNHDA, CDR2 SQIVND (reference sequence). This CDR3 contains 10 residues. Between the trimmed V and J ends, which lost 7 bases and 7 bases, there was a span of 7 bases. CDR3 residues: CASTRCGYTF. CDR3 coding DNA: TGTGCCAGTACCCGGTGTGGCTACACCTTC.

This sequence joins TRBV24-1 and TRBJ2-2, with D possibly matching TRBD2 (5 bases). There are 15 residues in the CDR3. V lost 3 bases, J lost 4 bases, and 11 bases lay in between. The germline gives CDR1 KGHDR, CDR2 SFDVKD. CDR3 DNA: TGTGCCACCAGTGATACCCGGACTGGCACCGGGGAGCTGTTTTTT. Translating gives CATSDTRTGTGELFF.

The CDR3 bases are TGCGCCAGCAGACCGGACAGATTGAGCTCTGGAAACACCATATATTTT. Protein product: CASRPDRLSSGNTIYF. The chain combines TRBV5-1 with TRBJ1-3; D is perhaps TRBD1 (6 bases). V was cut by 5 bases and J by 0 bases, with 15 bases left in between. The CDR3 has 16 amino acids. CDR1 and CDR2 (germline): SGHRS, YFSETQ. Together with reference TRBV5-1 and TRBJ1-3, the CDR3 gives the full variable domain: KAGVTQTPRYLIKTRGQQVTLSCSPISGHRSVSWYQQTPGQGLQFLFEYFSETQRNKGNFPGRFSGRQFSNSRSEMNVSTLELGDSALYLCASRPDRLSSGNTIYFGEGSWLTVV.

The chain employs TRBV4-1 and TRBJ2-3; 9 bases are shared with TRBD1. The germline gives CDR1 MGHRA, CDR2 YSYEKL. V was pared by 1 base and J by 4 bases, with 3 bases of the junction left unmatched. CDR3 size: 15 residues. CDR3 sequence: CASSQGDRVPDTQYF. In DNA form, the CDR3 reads TGCGCCAGCAGCCAAGGGGACAGGGTACCAGATACGCAGTATTTT.

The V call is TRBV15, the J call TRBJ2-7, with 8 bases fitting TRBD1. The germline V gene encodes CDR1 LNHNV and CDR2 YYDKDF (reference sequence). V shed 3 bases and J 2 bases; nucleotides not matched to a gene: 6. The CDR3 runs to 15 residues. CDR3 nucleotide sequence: TGTGCCACCAGCAGCCGGGACAGGCAAACCTACGAGCAGTACTTC. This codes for CATSSRDRQTYEQYF.

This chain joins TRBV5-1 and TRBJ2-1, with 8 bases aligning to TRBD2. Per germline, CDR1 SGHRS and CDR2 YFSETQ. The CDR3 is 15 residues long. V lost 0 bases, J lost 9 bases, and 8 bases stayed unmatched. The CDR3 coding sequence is TGCGCCAGCAGCTTGGTGGCGGCCGGGGGGGTTGAGCAGTTCTTC. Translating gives CASSLVAAGGVEQFF.

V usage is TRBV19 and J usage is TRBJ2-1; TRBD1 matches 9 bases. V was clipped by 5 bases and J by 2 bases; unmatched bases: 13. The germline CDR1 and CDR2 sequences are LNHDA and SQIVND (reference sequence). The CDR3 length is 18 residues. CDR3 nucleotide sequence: TGTGCCAGTAGTGAACCCGGGACAGGGATTGTAGCCTACAATGAGCAGTTCTTC. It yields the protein CASSEPGTGIVAYNEQFF.

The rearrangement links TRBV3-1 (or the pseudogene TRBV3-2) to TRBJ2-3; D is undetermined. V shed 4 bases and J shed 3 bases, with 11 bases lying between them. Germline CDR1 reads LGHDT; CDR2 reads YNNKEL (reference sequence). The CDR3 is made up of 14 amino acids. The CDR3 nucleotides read TGTGCCAGCAGCCGACCAGGCAGGACAGATACGCAGTATTTT. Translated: CASSRPGRTDTQYF.

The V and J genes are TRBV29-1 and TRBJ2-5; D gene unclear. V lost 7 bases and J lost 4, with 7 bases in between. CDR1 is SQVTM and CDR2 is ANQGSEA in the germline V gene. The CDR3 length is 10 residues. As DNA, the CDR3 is TGCAGCGGAAGCCGAGAGACCCAGTACTTC. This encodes CSGSRETQYF. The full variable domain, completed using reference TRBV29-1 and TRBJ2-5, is SAVISQKPSRDICQRGTSLTIQCQVDSQVTMMFWYRQQPGQSLTLIATANQGSEATYESGFVIDKFPISRPNLTFSTLTVSNMSPEDSSIYLCSGSRETQYFGPGTRLLVL.

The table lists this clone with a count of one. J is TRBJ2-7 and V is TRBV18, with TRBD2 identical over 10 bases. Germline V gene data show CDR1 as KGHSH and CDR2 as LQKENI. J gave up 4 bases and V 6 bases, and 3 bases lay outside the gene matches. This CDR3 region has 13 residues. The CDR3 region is CASSRTSGYEQYF. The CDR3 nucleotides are TGTGCCAGCTCCCGGACTAGCGGTTACGAGCAGTACTTC.

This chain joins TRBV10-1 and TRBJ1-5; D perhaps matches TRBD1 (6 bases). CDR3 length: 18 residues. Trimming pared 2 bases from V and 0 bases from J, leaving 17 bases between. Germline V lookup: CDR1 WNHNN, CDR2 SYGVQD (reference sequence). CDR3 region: CASSEDAGTPYSNQPQHF. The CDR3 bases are TGCGCCAGCAGTGAGGATGCCGGGACACCATATAGCAATCAGCCCCAGCATTTT.

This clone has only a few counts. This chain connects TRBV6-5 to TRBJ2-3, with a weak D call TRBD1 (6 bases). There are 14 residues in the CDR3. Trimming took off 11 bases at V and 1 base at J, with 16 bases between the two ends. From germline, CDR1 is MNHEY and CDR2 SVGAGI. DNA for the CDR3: TGTGCCGGCGAGACAGGACCTGGCACAGATACGCAGTATTTT. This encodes CAGETGPGTDTQYF.

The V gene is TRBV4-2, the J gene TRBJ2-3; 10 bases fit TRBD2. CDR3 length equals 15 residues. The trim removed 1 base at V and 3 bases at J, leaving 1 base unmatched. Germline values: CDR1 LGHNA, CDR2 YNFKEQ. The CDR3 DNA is TGTGCCAGCAGCCAAGCAGCGGGGGGGACAGATACGCAGTATTTT. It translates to CASSQAAGGTDTQYF.

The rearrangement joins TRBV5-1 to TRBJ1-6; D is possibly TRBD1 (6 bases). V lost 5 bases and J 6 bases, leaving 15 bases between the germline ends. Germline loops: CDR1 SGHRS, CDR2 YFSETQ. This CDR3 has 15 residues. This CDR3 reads CASRRSGGLNSPLHF. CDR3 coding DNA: TGCGCCAGCAGACGGAGCGGGGGGCTTAATTCACCCCTCCACTTT.

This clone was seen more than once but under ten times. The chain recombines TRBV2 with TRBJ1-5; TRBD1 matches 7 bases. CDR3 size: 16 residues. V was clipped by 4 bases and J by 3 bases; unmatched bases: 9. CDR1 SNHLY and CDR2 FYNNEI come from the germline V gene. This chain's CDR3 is CASSVGTANVNQPQHF. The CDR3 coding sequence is TGTGCCAGCAGTGTGGGGACAGCCAATGTCAATCAGCCCCAGCATTTT.

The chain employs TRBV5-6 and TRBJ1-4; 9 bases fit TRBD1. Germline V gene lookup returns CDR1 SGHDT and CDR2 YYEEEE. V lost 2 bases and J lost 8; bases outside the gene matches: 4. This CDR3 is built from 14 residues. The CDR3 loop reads CASSLPGQGEKLFF. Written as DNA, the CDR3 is TGTGCCAGCAGCTTACCGGGACAGGGAGAAAAACTGTTTTTT.

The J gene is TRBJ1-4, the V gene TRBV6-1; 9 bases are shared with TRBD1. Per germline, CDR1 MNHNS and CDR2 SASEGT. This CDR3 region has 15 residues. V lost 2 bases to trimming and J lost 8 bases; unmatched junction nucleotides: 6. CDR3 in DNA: TGTGCCAGCAGTGAATGGGACAGGGTGGAAGAAAAACTGTTTTTT. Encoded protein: CASSEWDRVEEKLFF.

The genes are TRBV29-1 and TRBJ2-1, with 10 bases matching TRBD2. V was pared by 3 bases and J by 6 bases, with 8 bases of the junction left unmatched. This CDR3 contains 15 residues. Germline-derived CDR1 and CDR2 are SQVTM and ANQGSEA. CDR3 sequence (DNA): TGCAGCGTTGATTTGCCTAGCGGGGGTACCAATGAGCAGTTCTTC. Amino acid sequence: CSVDLPSGGTNEQFF.

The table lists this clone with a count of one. CDR3: CASSVEGGRRETQYF. CDR3 DNA: TGTGCCAGCAGCGTAGAGGGGGGGCGCAGAGAGACCCAGTACTTC. The rearrangement uses TRBV9 and TRBJ2-5, with D tentatively TRBD2 (7 bases). Germline V gene data show CDR1 as SGDLS and CDR2 as YYNGEE. CDR3 size: 15 residues. Between the trimmed V and J ends, which lost 0 bases and 4 bases, there was a span of 13 bases. The variable domain in full, completed from reference TRBV9 and TRBJ2-5, reads DSGVTQTPKHLITATGQRVTLRCSPRSGDLSVYWYQQSLDQGLQFLIQYYNGEERAKGNILERFSAQQFPDLHSELNLSSLELGDSALYFCASSVEGGRRETQYFGPGTRLLVL.

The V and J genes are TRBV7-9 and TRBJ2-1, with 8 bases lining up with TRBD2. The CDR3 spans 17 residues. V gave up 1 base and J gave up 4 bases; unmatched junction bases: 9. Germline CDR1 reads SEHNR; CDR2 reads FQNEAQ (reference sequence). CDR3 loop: CASSLGGSGSGYNEQFF. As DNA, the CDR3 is TGTGCCAGCAGCTTAGGGGGGAGCGGGAGCGGGTACAATGAGCAGTTCTTC.

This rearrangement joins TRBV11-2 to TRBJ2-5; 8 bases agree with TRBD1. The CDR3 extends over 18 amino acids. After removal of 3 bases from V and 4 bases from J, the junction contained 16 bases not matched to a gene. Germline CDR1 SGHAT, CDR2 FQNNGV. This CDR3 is CASSLEDREVVQVETQYF. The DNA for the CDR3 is TGTGCCAGCAGCTTGGAGGACAGGGAGGTGGTCCAGGTAGAGACCCAGTACTTC. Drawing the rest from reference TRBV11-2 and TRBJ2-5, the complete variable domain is EAGVAQSPRYKIIEKRQSVAFWCNPISGHATLYWYQQILGQGPKLLIQFQNNGVVDDSQLPKDRFSAERLKGVDSTLKIQPAKLEDSAVYLCASSLEDREVVQVETQYFGPGTRLLVL.

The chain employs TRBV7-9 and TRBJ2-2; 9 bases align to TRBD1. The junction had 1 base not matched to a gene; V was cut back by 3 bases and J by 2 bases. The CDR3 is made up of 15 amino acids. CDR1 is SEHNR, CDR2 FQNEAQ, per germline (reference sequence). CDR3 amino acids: CASSLDRGNTGELFF. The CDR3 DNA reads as TGTGCCAGCAGCTTGGACAGGGGTAACACCGGGGAGCTGTTTTTT.

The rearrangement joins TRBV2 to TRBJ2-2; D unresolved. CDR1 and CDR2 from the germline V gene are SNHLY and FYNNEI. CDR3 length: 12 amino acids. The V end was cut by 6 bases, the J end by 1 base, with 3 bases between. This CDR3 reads CASSMNTGELFF. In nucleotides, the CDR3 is TGTGCCAGCAGCATGAACACCGGGGAGCTGTTTTTT.

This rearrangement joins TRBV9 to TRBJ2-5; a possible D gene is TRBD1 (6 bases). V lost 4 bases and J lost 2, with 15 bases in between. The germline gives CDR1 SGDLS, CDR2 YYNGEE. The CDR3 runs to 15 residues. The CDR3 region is CASSPPGHAQETQYF. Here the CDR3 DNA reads TGTGCCAGCAGCCCCCCGGGACACGCACAAGAGACCCAGTACTTC.

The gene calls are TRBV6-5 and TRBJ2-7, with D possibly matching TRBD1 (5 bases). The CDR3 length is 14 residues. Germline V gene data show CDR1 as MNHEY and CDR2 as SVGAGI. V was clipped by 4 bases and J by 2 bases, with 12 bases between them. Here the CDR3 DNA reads TGTGCCAGCAGTTTCAGGGCTATAACCTACGAGCAGTACTTC. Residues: CASSFRAITYEQYF.

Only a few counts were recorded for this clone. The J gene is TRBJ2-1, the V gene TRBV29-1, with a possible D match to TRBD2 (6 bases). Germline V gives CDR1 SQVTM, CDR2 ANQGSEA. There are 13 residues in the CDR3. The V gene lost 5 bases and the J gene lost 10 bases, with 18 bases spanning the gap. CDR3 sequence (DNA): TGCAGCGTTCGAGTACTAGCCGCAAAGGAGCAGTTCTTC. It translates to CSVRVLAAKEQFF.